The 17 T cell receptor beta chains presented below share a single source sample, sequenced in a study of identical twins. MiXCR, run by TCRdb on the 5' RACE reads, gives a single entry per CDR3 protein. Of around 570,000 distinct CDR3 sequences listed, over 8.5% are singletons. The sample also formed part of further work on yellow fever vaccine responses in identical twins.

The sample was PBMCs. Receptor source: a woman between 18 and 29 years old in good health.

The V and J genes are TRBV29-1 and TRBJ1-4; D gene ambiguous. Germline V gives CDR1 SQVTM, CDR2 ANQGSEA. The CDR3 sequence is 11 residues long. V lost 6 bases, J lost 8 bases, and 10 bases lay in between. The CDR3 coding sequence is TGCAGCGTCCGGGAACCGGAAAAACTGTTTTTT. Translating it yields CSVREPEKLFF.

Ten or more counts support this clonotype. V is TRBV7-2 and J is TRBJ2-5; TRBD1 is a possible D gene (5 bases). V shed 2 bases and J shed 2 bases, with 9 bases lying between them. CDR1 SGHTA and CDR2 FQGNSA come from the germline V gene. CDR3 length: 14 amino acids. In nucleotides, the CDR3 is TGTGCCAGCAGCTTATCCAGGGCTCAAGAGACCCAGTACTTC. Translating it yields CASSLSRAQETQYF. Full variable domain (outside the CDR3, taken from reference TRBV7-2 and TRBJ2-5): GAGVSQSPSNKVTEKGKDVELRCDPISGHTALYWYRQSLGQGLEFLIYFQGNSAPDKSGLPSDRFSAERTGGSVSTLTIQRTQQEDSAVYLCASSLSRAQETQYFGPGTRLLVL.

The chain employs TRBV6-4 and TRBJ2-1; 7 bases align to TRBD1. The CDR3 contains 16 residues. Germline values: CDR1 MRHNA, CDR2 SNTAGT. J lost 1 base, V lost 1 base, and 4 bases had no gene match. CDR3: CASSDLFRGSYNEQFF. The CDR3 region has the DNA TGTGCCAGCAGTGACTTATTCAGGGGGTCCTACAATGAGCAGTTCTTC.

The chain has TRBV20-1 and TRBJ2-5; 8 nucleotides agree with TRBD2. In germline, CDR1 is DFQATT, CDR2 SNEGSKA (reference sequence). CDR3 length: 17 amino acids. The V and J ends lost 6 bases and 0 bases, in that order; junction bases with no gene match: 15. CDR3 DNA sequence: TGCAGTGCAACCCGCCGATTGGCGGGGGGACACCAAGAGACCCAGTACTTC. Encoded protein: CSATRRLAGGHQETQYF.

The sample holds a few counts of this clonotype. The chain links TRBV7-9 to TRBJ2-7; D may be TRBD1 (5 bases). CDR1 SEHNR and CDR2 FQNEAQ come from the germline V gene (reference sequence). This CDR3 is 12 amino acids long. V was cut by 1 base and J by 6 bases, with 7 bases left in between. This CDR3 is CASSLEGPEQYF. As DNA, the CDR3 is TGTGCCAGCAGCTTAGAGGGGCCCGAGCAGTACTTC.

In its sample, this clonotype was seen many times. This chain connects TRBV7-2 to TRBJ2-7; unclear D gene. Germline values: CDR1 SGHTA, CDR2 FQGNSA. The CDR3 is 15 amino acids. V was shortened by 1 base and J by 3 bases, with 13 bases between the two germline ends. The CDR3 DNA is TGTGCCAGCAGCTTAGGATACTCCCCATTCTACGAGCAGTACTTC. As protein: CASSLGYSPFYEQYF. The entire variable domain, with the rest obtained from reference TRBV7-2 and TRBJ2-7, is as follows: GAGVSQSPSNKVTEKGKDVELRCDPISGHTALYWYRQSLGQGLEFLIYFQGNSAPDKSGLPSDRFSAERTGGSVSTLTIQRTQQEDSAVYLCASSLGYSPFYEQYFGPGTRLTVT.

Many counts were recorded for this clonotype. The V gene is TRBV7-2, the J gene TRBJ2-5, with 9 bases fitting TRBD1. V trimming: 3 bases; J trimming: 3 bases; junction bases outside the gene matches: 2. Germline CDR1 reads SGHTA; CDR2 reads FQGNSA. The CDR3 contains 14 residues. The CDR3 bases are TGTGCCAGCAGCTTCGGGACAGGGAAAGAGACCCAGTACTTC. Its protein is CASSFGTGKETQYF.

This chain links TRBV20-1 with TRBJ2-1; 7 bases match TRBD2. This CDR3 spans 15 amino acids. V was pared by 6 bases and J by 4 bases, with 12 bases of the junction left unmatched. Germline V gene sequence: CDR1 DFQATT, CDR2 SNEGSKA (reference sequence). In nucleotides, the CDR3 is TGCAGTGCCAAAACTATACAAGCGGGATACAATGAGCAGTTCTTC. Translated, it gives CSAKTIQAGYNEQFF.

Ten or more counts support this clonotype. CDR3 residues: CSVEATGRVAGVNEQFF. CDR3 DNA: TGCAGCGTTGAAGCTACGGGCAGGGTAGCGGGAGTCAATGAGCAGTTCTTC. The gene calls are TRBV29-1 and TRBJ2-1; TRBD2 matches at 9 bases. The junction had 13 bases not matched to a gene; V was cut back by 1 base and J by 6 bases. CDR1 is SQVTM and CDR2 is ANQGSEA in the germline V gene. This CDR3 contains 17 residues.

V and J are TRBV27 and TRBJ2-3; D may be TRBD1 (6 bases). V was trimmed by 3 bases and J by 3 bases, leaving 10 bases between them. The CDR3 totals 14 residues. Germline assignment: CDR1 MNHEY and CDR2 SMNVEV (reference sequence). The CDR3 here is CASSLNRETDTQYF. CDR3 in DNA: TGTGCCAGCAGTTTGAACAGGGAAACAGATACGCAGTATTTT.

V is TRBV4-1 and J is TRBJ2-2, with D perhaps matching TRBD2 (5 bases). Trimming stripped 0 bases from V and 5 bases from J, with 7 bases between. This CDR3 comprises 14 residues. Germline V lookup: CDR1 MGHRA, CDR2 YSYEKL. The CDR3 region is CASSQDGETGELFF. The CDR3 DNA reads as TGCGCCAGCAGCCAAGATGGGGAGACCGGGGAGCTGTTTTTT.

This clonotype came up once. The J gene is TRBJ2-2, the V gene TRBV28; D call uncertain. The germline gives CDR1 MDHEN, CDR2 SYDVKM. Deletions cut 6 bases from V and 3 bases from J, with 14 bases between. CDR3 size: 15 residues. DNA for the CDR3: TGTGCCAGCAGCTTTGATCGCAGATACACCGGGGAGCTGTTTTTT. It codes for CASSFDRRYTGELFF.

This rearrangement joins TRBV4-3 to TRBJ1-4; maybe TRBD1 (5 bases). Germline CDR1 is LGHNA and CDR2 is YSLEER. Trimming cost V 1 base and J 5 bases, with 14 bases left between them. This CDR3 comprises 16 residues. The CDR3 sequence is CASSQGSRDGNEKLFF. In nucleotides, the CDR3 is TGCGCCAGCAGCCAAGGGAGCCGGGACGGAAATGAAAAACTGTTTTTT.

J is TRBJ2-5 and V is TRBV12-5, with 12 bases aligning to TRBD2. V lost 5 bases and J lost 7; bases outside the gene matches: 11. The V gene's germline CDR1 is LGHNT and CDR2 FRNRAP. The CDR3 totals 16 residues. The CDR3 region is CASGPGLAGTEGTQYF. CDR3 in DNA: TGTGCTAGTGGTCCCGGACTAGCGGGGACTGAAGGGACCCAGTACTTC.

This clonotype was observed a few times. The chain couples TRBV5-1 to TRBJ2-7, with D perhaps TRBD1 (7 bases). This CDR3 is 16 amino acids long. From germline, CDR1 is SGHRS and CDR2 YFSETQ. The germline V and J ends were trimmed by 2 bases and 3 bases, with 18 bases remaining between them. CDR3 DNA sequence: TGCGCCAGCAGCTTTCGCGGGACAGCTAAGAGCTACGAGCAGTACTTC. As protein: CASSFRGTAKSYEQYF.

This clonotype was detected ten times or more. This chain uses TRBV25-1 with TRBJ2-7; no firm D call. This CDR3 spans 16 amino acids. V lost 1 base and J 3 bases, leaving 16 bases between the germline ends. From germline, CDR1 is MGHDK and CDR2 SYGVNS. Written as DNA, the CDR3 is TGTGCCAGCAGTGAATTGCGCGGTTCACCGAACTACGAGCAGTACTTC. Residues: CASSELRGSPNYEQYF.

The V and J genes are TRBV7-2 and TRBJ2-7, with D perhaps given as TRBD1 or TRBD2 (5 bases each). CDR1 and CDR2 (germline): SGHTA, FQGNSA. With 4 bases removed from V and 6 bases from J, the gap between germline ends came to 22 bases. This CDR3 has 16 amino acids. CDR3 residues: CASSWSRDPNQSEQYF. The CDR3 nucleotides are TGTGCCAGCAGCTGGAGCCGGGACCCAAACCAATCCGAGCAGTACTTC.